A selection of T cell receptor beta chains follows, all from one sample in a study of PD-1 blockade in classical Hodgkin lymphoma. Libraries were prepared by immunoSEQ multiplex PCR; TCRdb keeps only in-frame clonotypes and omits some of them. The table shows tens of thousands of clones, with around 80% occurring only once. The specimen was CD4+ T cells from blood, collected before the fourth cycle of nivolumab. The receptor set was obtained from a human donor with classical Hodgkin lymphoma. CDR3s leave out the opening cysteine and the closing phenylalanine or tryptophan.

v_call cdr3_aa
TRBV5-8 ASSLARGGGNTEAF
TRBV28 ASSTTGEGYGYT
TRBV4-3 ASSQGLAENYEQY
TRBV11-1 ASSANSYNEQF
TRBV7-3 ASSLDPDIRGSNQPQH
TRBV5-6 ASSSLGAADEKLF
TRBV28 ASSLGNSEGLY
TRBV9 ASSAGDRGSQETQY
TRBV11-2 ASRTSAGGLF
TRBV11-3 ASSLLSPEQY
TRBV30 AWSVPRGPEETQY
TRBV4-1 ASSQYGLLQETQY
TRBV11-1 ASSLATVNTEAF
TRBV5-1 ASRAGGRETQY
TRBV7-6 ASSTTRFTDTQY
TRBV30 AWRRRTGGEKLF
TRBV29-1 SAPGEVETQY
TRBV18 ASSPGADTQY
TRBV30 AWRAKLQGMSSYEQY
TRBV6-5 ASKRPSQETQY
TRBV30 AWSTGGPEAF
TRBV7-2 ASSLRDRGTEQY
TRBV18 ASSPPDSYEQY
TRBV19 ASGRGDTQY
TRBV28 ASSVGQVSGYT
TRBV30 AWSVEASDEAF
TRBV7-6 ASTPEYRGNNGYT
TRBV30 AWRGGASSYNSPLH